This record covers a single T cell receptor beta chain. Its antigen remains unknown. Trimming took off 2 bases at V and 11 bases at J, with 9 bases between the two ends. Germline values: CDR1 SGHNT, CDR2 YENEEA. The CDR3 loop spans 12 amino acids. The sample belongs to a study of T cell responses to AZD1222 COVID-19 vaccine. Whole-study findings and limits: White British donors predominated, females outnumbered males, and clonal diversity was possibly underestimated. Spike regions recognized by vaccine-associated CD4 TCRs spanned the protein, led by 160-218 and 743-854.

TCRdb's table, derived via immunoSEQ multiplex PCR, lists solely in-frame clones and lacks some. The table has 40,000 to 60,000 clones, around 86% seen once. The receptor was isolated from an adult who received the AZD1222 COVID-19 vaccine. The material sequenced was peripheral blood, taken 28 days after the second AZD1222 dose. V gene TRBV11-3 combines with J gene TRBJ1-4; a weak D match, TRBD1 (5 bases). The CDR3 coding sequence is TGTGCCAGCAGCTTATCAGGGAGGAAACTGTTTTTT. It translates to CASSLSGRKLFF.